The rows below give T cell receptor beta chains drawn from one sample of a study of blood T cell repertoires in COVID-19. Method: immunoSEQ multiplex PCR; TCRdb's copy keeps in-frame clones and lacks some. Altogether over 200,000 clones are present, around nine tenths being singletons, with the ten largest covering 3% to 4%. Sequenced input: PBMCs or T cells enriched from blood (not recorded which). The receptors were sampled from a woman in her 30s with acute COVID-19. Both conserved end residues are part of each CDR3. The D gene is left open where the match is weak. Size tells how often a clone was seen (once, few, many) or the class of an expanded clone, and some rows leave it out.

D,J,V,size,CDR3,DNA
NA,TRBJ1-2,TRBV5-5,many,CASSLASGGGFSGGYTF,TGTGCCAGCAGCTTGGCCTCGGGGGGCGGATTTTCGGGTGGCTACACCTTC
NA,TRBJ1-4,TRBV11-2,NA,CASSASSVPNEKLFF,TGTGCCAGCAGCGCGTCCTCCGTCCCTAATGAAAAACTGTTTTTT
TRBD2,TRBJ2-3,TRBV6-2/TRBV6-3,NA,CASSYGLAGGSLTDTQYF,TGTGCCAGCAGTTACGGACTAGCGGGGGGCTCTCTCACAGATACGCAGTATTTT
TRBD2,TRBJ2-7,TRBV5-6,NA,CASSLTAGGPVEQYF,TGTGCCAGCAGCTTGACGGCGGGGGGACCGGTTGAGCAGTACTTC
TRBD2,TRBJ2-1,TRBV7-2,NA,CASSLQRGTYNEQFF,TGTGCCAGCAGCTTACAGCGGGGGACGTACAATGAGCAGTTCTTC
TRBD1,TRBJ1-2,TRBV14,few,CASSQGRGPYGYTF,TGTGCCAGCAGCCAAGGAAGGGGGCCCTATGGCTACACCTTC
NA,TRBJ2-2,TRBV7-2,NA,CASSLGHSTGELFF,TGTGCCAGCAGCTTAGGACACAGCACCGGGGAGCTGTTTTTT
TRBD2,TRBJ2-7,TRBV29-1,NA,CSVTGGGGEQYF,TGCAGCGTCACGGGCGGGGGGGGCGAGCAGTACTTC
TRBD1,TRBJ1-6,TRBV12-5,NA,CASGLFLSLGTGDRSSYNSPLHF,TGTGCTAGTGGTTTATTCCTGTCGTTAGGGACAGGGGACCGGAGCTCCTATAATTCACCCCTCCACTTT
TRBD2,TRBJ2-3,TRBV5-1,NA,CASSLETSGVATDTQYF,TGCGCCAGCAGCTTGGAGACTAGCGGTGTAGCAACAGATACGCAGTATTTT
TRBD1,TRBJ1-2,TRBV15,NA,CATSRGQGSSPSPYGYTF,TGTGCCACCAGCAGAGGACAGGGTTCATCCCCATCACCTTATGGCTACACCTTC
TRBD1,TRBJ1-2,TRBV5-1,NA,CASSLDRGWYGYTF,TGCGCCAGCAGCTTGGACAGGGGTTGGTATGGCTACACCTTC
NA,TRBJ2-1,TRBV19,NA,CASRPQRGEQFF,TGTGCCAGTAGACCCCAGAGGGGGGAGCAGTTCTTC
NA,TRBJ1-1,TRBV6-2/TRBV6-3,NA,CASSPQGPRGAFF,TGTGCCAGCAGCCCACAGGGACCCCGGGGAGCTTTCTTT
TRBD1,TRBJ2-7,TRBV18,NA,CASSPGTEREQYF,TGTGCCAGCTCACCCGGGACAGAGCGCGAGCAGTACTTC
NA,TRBJ1-1,TRBV9,NA,CASSVGGGDTEAFF,TGTGCCAGCAGCGTAGGTGGGGGGGACACTGAAGCTTTCTTT
TRBD2,TRBJ2-1,TRBV7-7,once,CASSPDGGSYNEQFF,TGTGCCAGCAGCCCCGACGGGGGGTCCTACAATGAGCAGTTCTTC
TRBD2,TRBJ2-1,TRBV19,NA,CASSKTSGGHRYNEQFF,TGTGCCAGTAGTAAGACTAGCGGGGGCCACCGATACAATGAGCAGTTCTTC
NA,TRBJ2-6,TRBV18,NA,CASSPDLTGTGANVLTF,TGTGCCAGCTCACCAGACTTAACAGGGACTGGGGCCAACGTCCTGACTTTC
TRBD1,TRBJ1-3,TRBV4-3,NA,CASSQAGTGGNTIYF,TGCGCCAGCAGCCAAGCGGGGACAGGGGGAAACACCATATATTTT
NA,TRBJ1-6,TRBV7-9,few,CASSLVGRTPGGNSPLHF,TGTGCCAGCAGCTTAGTAGGACGGACTCCGGGGGGTAATTCACCCCTCCACTTT
NA,TRBJ1-2,TRBV7-9,NA,CASSPDSDGNYGYTF,TGTGCCAGCAGCCCAGACAGTGATGGTAACTATGGCTACACCTTC